What follows are 22 T cell receptor beta chains derived from one specimen sequenced in a study of OX40 agonist ivuxolimab in advanced cancers. The table came from immunoSEQ multiplex PCR; TCRdb's copy has only in-frame clones and leaves some out. Among around 80,000 clones, over 85% were seen once, and the ten largest hold roughly 21%. Sample: CD4+ or CD8+ T cells sorted from blood, taken in a trial of the OX40 agonist ivuxolimab. Every receptor here comes from an adult with an advanced solid tumor such as melanoma, head and neck, liver or kidney cancer.

This CDR3 reads CATSNQVHFYEQYF. DNA of the CDR3: TGTGCCACCAGCAACCAGGTCCACTTCTACGAGCAGTACTTC. The rearrangement uses TRBV15 and TRBJ2-7; D is undetermined. The CDR3 is made up of 14 amino acids. The germline V and J ends were trimmed by 4 bases and 3 bases, with 13 bases remaining between them. Germline loops: CDR1 LNHNV, CDR2 YYDKDF (reference sequence).

This chain connects TRBV10-2 to TRBJ1-1, with 8 nucleotides matching TRBD1. After removal of 7 bases from V and 4 bases from J, the junction contained 8 bases not matched to a gene. In germline, CDR1 is WSHSY, CDR2 SAAADI. The CDR3 spans 14 residues. The CDR3 bases are TGCGCCAGCACTCCGTCCAGGGGGCTCACTGAAGCTTTCTTT. It specifies CASTPSRGLTEAFF.

Only one count was recorded for this clone. This chain connects TRBV4-1 to TRBJ2-7; D is perhaps TRBD2 (6 bases). The CDR3 totals 14 residues. Germline loops: CDR1 MGHRA, CDR2 YSYEKL. Deletions cut 4 bases from V and 6 bases from J, with 16 bases between. The CDR3 DNA reads TGCGCCAGCAGCCTCGGGACTGTGGGATCCGAGCAGTACTTC. As protein: CASSLGTVGSEQYF.

The chain uses TRBV10-3 and TRBJ1-4; no reliable D call. Germline V gives CDR1 ENHRY, CDR2 SYGVKD. This CDR3 region has 13 residues. With 4 bases removed from V and 3 bases from J, the gap between germline ends came to 6 bases. The DNA for the CDR3 is TGTGCCATCAGTGTGGGGTCTAATGAAAAACTGTTTTTT. The encoded protein is CAISVGSNEKLFF.

The chain employs TRBV7-9 and TRBJ1-2, with D possibly TRBD1 on 6 matching bases. The V and J ends lost 5 bases and 2 bases respectively, with 27 bases between them. Looked up from germline, CDR1 is SEHNR and CDR2 is FQNEAQ (reference sequence). The CDR3 covers 19 residues. The CDR3 protein is CASSQLGRGTSSGNYGYTF. The CDR3 DNA sequence: TGTGCCAGCAGCCAACTCGGGAGGGGGACATCCTCCGGGAACTATGGCTACACCTTC.

The V and J genes are TRBV13 and TRBJ2-7; D may be TRBD1 (6 bases). The CDR3 covers 14 residues. The germline V gene encodes CDR1 PRHDT and CDR2 FYEKMQ (reference sequence). Trimming cost V 4 bases and J 3 bases, with 13 bases left between them. DNA of the CDR3: TGTGCCAGCAGCTATCGGGCAGGGGACTACGAGCAGTACTTC. Its translation is CASSYRAGDYEQYF.

The chain recombines TRBV7-2 with TRBJ2-7; a weak D match, TRBD1 (6 bases). The CDR3 is 14 amino acids. The germline V gene has CDR1 SGHTA and CDR2 FQGNSA. V lost 6 bases, J lost 0 bases, and 12 bases lay in between. The CDR3, as DNA: TGTGCCAGCAGTAGGGGGACGCTCTCCTACGAGCAGTACTTC. It encodes CASSRGTLSYEQYF.

This rearrangement joins TRBV19 to TRBJ1-4, with a possible D match to TRBD1 (6 bases). Germline CDR1 and CDR2: LNHDA and SQIVND (reference sequence). V dropped 7 bases and J dropped 3 bases, with 15 bases sitting between them. This CDR3 has 15 amino acids. The DNA for the CDR3 is TGTGCCAGTACCCCGGGGGCAATGGCTAATGAAAAACTGTTTTTT. Translated: CASTPGAMANEKLFF. The variable domain in full, completed from reference TRBV19 and TRBJ1-4, reads DGGITQSPKYLFRKEGQNVTLSCEQNLNHDAMYWYRQDPGQGLRLIYYSQIVNDFQKGDIAEGYSVSREKKESFPLTVTSAQKNPTAFYLCASTPGAMANEKLFFGSGTQLSVL.

This chain connects TRBV5-4 to TRBJ2-7, with 8 positions matching TRBD1. Germline assignment: CDR1 SGHNT and CDR2 YYREEE (reference sequence). The ends lost 4 bases at V and 1 base at J; junction bases unmatched: 7. The CDR3 consists of 15 residues. CDR3 bases: TGTGCCAGCAGCCTGACCAGGACAGGGTCCTACGAGCAGTACTTC. Translated: CASSLTRTGSYEQYF.

The gene calls are TRBV6-6 and TRBJ1-5; D perhaps matches TRBD1 (6 bases). The germline gives CDR1 MNHNY, CDR2 SVGAGI (reference sequence). V was trimmed by 6 bases and J by 6 bases, leaving 18 bases between them. The CDR3 loop spans 15 amino acids. CDR3 nucleotides: TGTGCCAGCAGCCAAGGGGGATTAAGCGGTCAGCCCCAGCATTTT. Translating it yields CASSQGGLSGQPQHF.

The chain carries TRBV5-1 and TRBJ2-3; TRBD2 is a possible D gene (6 bases). The V end was cut by 0 bases, the J end by 3 bases, with 14 bases between. CDR3 size: 16 residues. Germline V gives CDR1 SGHRS, CDR2 YFSETQ. CDR3 coding DNA: TGCGCCAGCAGCTTGGGCCAGGCTGGGGGGACAGATACGCAGTATTTT. Its translation: CASSLGQAGGTDTQYF.

V is TRBV7-2 and J is TRBJ2-2, with 11 bases fitting TRBD2. The CDR3 consists of 17 residues. The trim removed 5 bases at V and 4 bases at J, leaving 9 bases unmatched. CDR1 and CDR2 (germline): SGHTA, FQGNSA. CDR3 DNA: TGTGCCAGCAGCCCTAGCGGGACTAGCGGTTTCACCGGGGAGCTGTTTTTT. Its protein is CASSPSGTSGFTGELFF.

This chain joins TRBV7-6 and TRBJ2-3; the match to TRBD2 covers 9 bases. The CDR3 has 18 residues. V dropped 5 bases and J dropped 0; count of bases not matched to a gene: 12. In germline, CDR1 is SGHVS, CDR2 FNYEAQ. CDR3 amino acids: CASSPIGTLAGSTDTQYF. CDR3 DNA sequence: TGTGCCAGCAGCCCAATAGGGACCCTAGCGGGGAGCACAGATACGCAGTATTTT.

This sequence joins TRBV9 and TRBJ2-7; D ambiguous. The length of the CDR3 is 15 residues. In germline, CDR1 is SGDLS, CDR2 YYNGEE. Deletions cut 3 bases from V and 3 bases from J, with 16 bases between. The CDR3 sequence is CASSASDEFGYEQYF. CDR3 DNA sequence: TGTGCCAGCAGCGCGAGTGATGAGTTCGGCTACGAGCAGTACTTC.

This clone was seen a single time. This chain links TRBV30 with TRBJ1-5; weak D call: TRBD1 (6 bases). V gave up 0 bases and J gave up 4 bases, with 7 bases separating them. Germline V gene data show CDR1 as GTSNPN and CDR2 as SVGIG (reference sequence). This CDR3 contains 13 residues. Written as DNA, the CDR3 is TGTGCCTGGAGTGTACAGGGTAATCAGCCCCAGCATTTT. This encodes CAWSVQGNQPQHF.

The chain employs TRBV28 and TRBJ1-5; D is possibly TRBD1 (5 bases). Germline V lookup: CDR1 MDHEN, CDR2 SYDVKM. Trimming stripped 7 bases from V and 0 bases from J, with 19 bases between. The CDR3 runs 17 residues. DNA for the CDR3: TGTGCCAGCATTCATGCAAGGGACCTCTATAGCAATCAGCCCCAGCATTTT. It yields the protein CASIHARDLYSNQPQHF.

The chain recombines TRBV7-9 with TRBJ1-5; TRBD1 matches 8 bases. CDR1 and CDR2 (germline): SEHNR, FQNEAQ (reference sequence). J lost 5 bases, V lost 5 bases, and 2 bases had no gene match. This CDR3 contains 13 residues. CDR3 nucleotides: TGTGCCAGCAGCAAACAGGGGGATCAGCCCCAGCATTTT. It specifies CASSKQGDQPQHF.

The CDR3 region has the DNA TGTGCCAGCAGCGTAGGGAGTGGCTCGGCCGGGGAGCTGTTTTTT. It is translated as CASSVGSGSAGELFF. The chain employs TRBV9 and TRBJ2-2; D is unresolved. From germline, CDR1 is SGDLS and CDR2 YYNGEE. Trimming cost V 0 bases and J 6 bases, with 12 bases left between them. This CDR3 comprises 15 residues.

The chain joins TRBV7-8 to TRBJ2-1; a weak D match, TRBD1 (5 bases). CDR1 SGHVS and CDR2 FQNEAQ come from the germline V gene. V was trimmed by 7 bases and J by 4 bases, leaving 17 bases between them. The CDR3 loop spans 15 amino acids. This CDR3 reads CASMGPAGKYNEQFF. Here the CDR3 DNA reads TGTGCCAGCATGGGCCCGGCAGGGAAATACAATGAGCAGTTCTTC.

This sequence joins TRBV27 and TRBJ2-7; no reliable D call. This CDR3 is 12 amino acids long. Germline loops: CDR1 MNHEY, CDR2 SMNVEV (reference sequence). V dropped 8 bases and J dropped 0 bases, with 8 bases sitting between them. In nucleotides, the CDR3 is TGTGCCAGCTCGGCTAGCTCCTACGAGCAGTACTTC. Translating gives CASSASSYEQYF.

The gene calls are TRBV27 and TRBJ2-2, with 7 bases identical to TRBD2. The V gene's germline CDR1 is MNHEY and CDR2 SMNVEV (reference sequence). The CDR3 loop spans 14 amino acids. The J segment lost 7 bases and the V segment lost 7 bases, leaving 9 bases of the junction unmatched. CDR3 protein: CASTLMGDYGELFF. The DNA for the CDR3 is TGTGCCAGCACCCTGATGGGGGACTACGGGGAGCTGTTTTTT.

The chain's CDR3 is CASSALAGANNEQFF. The CDR3 nucleotides are TGTGCCAGCTCTGCGCTCGCGGGAGCTAATAATGAGCAGTTCTTC. J is TRBJ2-1 and V is TRBV6-6; 7 bases match TRBD2. This CDR3 region has 15 residues. Germline assignment: CDR1 MNHNY and CDR2 SVGAGI (reference sequence). J gave up 7 bases and V 8 bases, and 14 bases lay outside the gene matches.